This TCR beta chain was captured in a study of T-cell memory formation after mild COVID-19. TCRdb analysed the 5' RACE reads with MiXCR anew, one entry per CDR3 protein. The sample holds roughly 350,000 distinct CDR3 sequences; approximately 13% are singletons and the top ten take 22%. This clonotype was detected a few times. The source of this sequence is a young man who had mild COVID-19 (a few samples of this study predate the infection). Cell type and time point are not known. Material for sequencing was PBMCs or a T cell subset sorted from them (not recorded which).

In nucleotides, the CDR3 is TGTGCCAGCTCACCACCGATCGTCGGAGTGCAAGAGCAGTTCTTC. Its protein is CASSPPIVGVQEQFF. J is TRBJ2-1 and V is TRBV18, with no clear D. Germline loops: CDR1 KGHSH, CDR2 LQKENI. The CDR3 totals 15 residues. Trimming pared 0 bases from V and 10 bases from J, leaving 16 bases between.